The 18 T cell receptor beta chains below were found in one sample sequenced in a study of cytomegalovirus exposure and HLA in healthy donors. The table came from immunoSEQ multiplex PCR; TCRdb's copy has only in-frame clones and leaves some out. The table lists roughly 80,000 clones, 93% of them singletons. The material sequenced was PBMCs. Receptors were obtained from a man younger than 35 in good health and CMV-seronegative.

A word on this clone: A read error may produce the germline difference seen at one junction end. The CDR3 DNA is TGTGCTAGCAGCTTAAGGACAGAGAACACCGGGGAGCTGTTTTTT. Translated, it gives CASSLRTENTGELFF. The chain employs TRBV7-7 and TRBJ2-2, with a tentative D call TRBD1 (6 bases). CDR3 size: 15 residues. In germline, CDR1 is SSHAT, CDR2 FNYEAQ (reference sequence).

V gene TRBV18 combines with J gene TRBJ2-5; weak D call: TRBD1 (5 bases). CDR3 length equals 15 residues. CDR1 is KGHSH, CDR2 LQKENI, per germline. Trimming took 3 bases from V and 1 from J, leaving 12 bases between them. The CDR3 protein is CASSPSRRGQETQYF. The CDR3 DNA reads TGTGCCAGCTCACCGTCCAGAAGGGGCCAAGAGACCCAGTACTTC.

J is TRBJ2-1 and V is TRBV7-6; 7 bases line up with TRBD2. This CDR3 contains 16 residues. The germline V gene encodes CDR1 SGHVS and CDR2 FNYEAQ. J gave up 3 bases and V 4 bases, and 9 bases lay outside the gene matches. CDR3 protein: CASSSLSSGNYNEQFF. CDR3 nucleotide sequence: TGTGCCAGCAGCTCCCTATCCAGCGGGAACTACAATGAGCAGTTCTTC. Filled out from reference TRBV7-6 and TRBJ2-1, the complete variable domain reads GAGVSQSPRYKVTKRGQDVALRCDPISGHVSLYWYRQALGQGPEFLTYFNYEAQQDKSGLPNDRFSAERPEGSISTLTIQRTEQRDSAMYRCASSSLSSGNYNEQFFGPGTRLTVL.

The chain joins TRBV19 to TRBJ2-5, with 8 bases aligning to TRBD1. Near its end, the DNA agrees better with TRBJ2-7, so the J call may be wrong. This CDR3 has 16 amino acids. The V gene's germline CDR1 is LNHDA and CDR2 SQIVND (reference sequence). The CDR3: CASSNPWTGKTYEQYF. CDR3 DNA: TGTGCCAGTAGTAACCCTTGGACAGGGAAGACCTACGAGCAGTACTTC.

The chain uses TRBV6-1 and TRBJ1-4; no clear D. Germline loops: CDR1 MNHNS, CDR2 SASEGT. There are 13 residues in the CDR3. V was shortened by 7 bases and J by 2 bases, with 8 bases between the two germline ends. CDR3 DNA: TGTGCCAGCACTGGAGACACTAATGAAAAACTGTTTTTT. Its protein product is CASTGDTNEKLFF.

A single count supports this clone. The chain has TRBV11-3 and TRBJ1-4, with TRBD1 identical over 8 bases. V was clipped by 5 bases and J by 6 bases; unmatched bases: 5. Germline V gives CDR1 SGHNT, CDR2 YENEEA. The CDR3 is 14 amino acids. CDR3 coding DNA: TGTGCCAGCAGCCAGGGGGCGGGTGATGAAAAACTGTTTTTT. It encodes CASSQGAGDEKLFF.

The rearrangement links TRBV7-8 to TRBJ1-3; D might be TRBD1 (5 bases). CDR3 size: 15 residues. Trimming removed 1 base from V and 2 bases from J, with 9 bases in between. CDR1 is SGHVS, CDR2 FQNEAQ, per germline. The CDR3: CASSLGGEAGNTIYF. CDR3 coding DNA: TGTGCCAGCAGCTTAGGGGGGGAGGCTGGAAACACCATATATTTT.

The gene calls are TRBV5-1 and TRBJ2-1; 8 bases are a match to TRBD2. CDR3 length equals 15 residues. CDR1 SGHRS and CDR2 YFSETQ come from the germline V gene. The trim removed 2 bases at V and 5 bases at J, leaving 6 bases unmatched. CDR3 nucleotides: TGCGCCAGCAGCTTAGCGGGAGTGTCGGACAATGAGCAGTTCTTC. It specifies CASSLAGVSDNEQFF.

V and J are TRBV28 and TRBJ2-1; a weak D match, TRBD1 (6 bases). The germline gives CDR1 MDHEN, CDR2 SYDVKM. Trimming pared 5 bases from V and 5 bases from J, leaving 13 bases between. The CDR3 contains 14 residues. The CDR3 sequence is CASSVPGTNNEQFF. The CDR3 DNA reads as TGTGCCAGCAGTGTCCCCGGGACAAACAATGAGCAGTTCTTC.

The V gene is TRBV4-1, the J gene TRBJ1-1, with TRBD1 matching 8 bases. V shed 4 bases and J 3 bases; nucleotides not matched to a gene: 4. The CDR3 loop spans 14 amino acids. Germline V gives CDR1 MGHRA, CDR2 YSYEKL. CDR3 sequence reads: CASSLQGADTEAFF. In nucleotides, the CDR3 is TGCGCCAGCAGCCTCCAGGGGGCGGACACTGAAGCTTTCTTT.

V is TRBV5-1 and J is TRBJ2-5, with D maybe TRBD2 (6 bases). In germline, CDR1 is SGHRS, CDR2 YFSETQ. The CDR3 spans 17 residues. V was trimmed by 3 bases and J by 2 bases, leaving 20 bases between them. The CDR3 DNA reads TGCGCCAGCAGCTGGAGGGGAGCGGCGGTAGTACAAGAGACCCAGTACTTC. Protein sequence: CASSWRGAAVVQETQYF. Full variable domain (outside the CDR3, taken from reference TRBV5-1 and TRBJ2-5): KAGVTQTPRYLIKTRGQQVTLSCSPISGHRSVSWYQQTPGQGLQFLFEYFSETQRNKGNFPGRFSGRQFSNSRSEMNVSTLELGDSALYLCASSWRGAAVVQETQYFGPGTRLLVL.

The rearrangement links TRBV7-9 to TRBJ1-4, with TRBD1 matching over 7 bases. The CDR3 is made up of 15 amino acids. Trimming removed 5 bases from V and 3 bases from J; junction bases left unmatched: 6. Germline CDR1 SEHNR, CDR2 FQNEAQ (reference sequence). The CDR3 loop is CASSLPGQSNEKLFF. The CDR3 bases are TGTGCCAGCAGCCTCCCGGGACAGTCTAATGAAAAACTGTTTTTT.

The CDR3 reads CAWSLGQNNQPQHF. DNA of the CDR3: TGTGCCTGGAGCCTGGGACAGAACAATCAGCCCCAGCATTTT. The rearrangement links TRBV30 to TRBJ1-5, with 7 bases aligning to TRBD1. CDR1 is GTSNPN and CDR2 is SVGIG in the germline V gene (reference sequence). Unmatched junction bases numbered 5, after V lost 3 bases and J lost 3 bases. The CDR3 loop spans 14 amino acids.

The V and J genes are TRBV2 and TRBJ2-7; 7 bases map to TRBD1. V was clipped by 4 bases and J by 0 bases; unmatched bases: 6. Germline CDR1 SNHLY, CDR2 FYNNEI. The CDR3 sequence is 15 residues long. CDR3 region: CASSAEGASSYEQYF. As DNA, the CDR3 is TGTGCCAGCAGTGCCGAGGGGGCGAGCTCCTACGAGCAGTACTTC.

The chain links TRBV11-3 to TRBJ2-7, with D uncertain. The germline V gene encodes CDR1 SGHNT and CDR2 YENEEA. This CDR3 comprises 11 residues. V lost 1 base to trimming and J lost 4 bases, with 2 bases between them. CDR3 residues: CASSLAYEQYF. Written as DNA, the CDR3 is TGTGCCAGCAGCTTAGCGTACGAGCAGTACTTC.

This rearrangement joins TRBV4-1 to TRBJ1-2; tentatively, D is TRBD1 (6 bases). The CDR3 length is 15 residues. Germline lookup yields CDR1 MGHRA and CDR2 YSYEKL. Trimming stripped 0 bases from V and 5 bases from J, with 13 bases between. This chain's CDR3 is CASSQDAGVFYGYTF. The CDR3 DNA follows: TGCGCCAGCAGCCAAGATGCAGGGGTCTTTTATGGCTACACCTTC.

The chain couples TRBV18 to TRBJ2-5; D is ambiguous. V was clipped by 2 bases and J by 3 bases, with 7 bases between them. This CDR3 is 13 amino acids long. The germline gives CDR1 KGHSH, CDR2 LQKENI. The CDR3 nucleotides are TGTGCCAGCTCACCATTCGAGGAAGAGACCCAGTACTTC. Translating it yields CASSPFEEETQYF. The full variable domain, in which reference TRBV18 and TRBJ2-5 provide the parts outside the CDR3, is NAGVMQNPRHLVRRRGQEARLRCSPMKGHSHVYWYRQLPEEGLKFMVYLQKENIIDESGMPKERFSAEFPKEGPSILRIQQVVRGDSAAYFCASSPFEEETQYFGPGTRLLVL.

This clone has just one count. The chain uses TRBV30 and TRBJ2-7; perhaps TRBD2 as D (5 bases). V shed 5 bases and J shed 3 bases, with 14 bases lying between them. Looked up from germline, CDR1 is GTSNPN and CDR2 is SVGIG (reference sequence). CDR3 size: 13 residues. Written as DNA, the CDR3 is TGTGCCTGGGCCCCCGGCGGACTCTACGAGCAGTACTTC. This codes for CAWAPGGLYEQYF.